This TCR beta chain appears in the sequencing data of a study of shared clonotypes between healthy human individuals. Study conclusions and caveats: Sharing across four donors was highest in naive CD4 (around 5%) and lowest in memory CD8 (approximately 0.4%). Sorted-subset sequencing was shown by rarefaction to be incomplete despite large depth.

TCRdb keeps only in-frame clones here, not all; method: immunoSEQ multiplex PCR. Counted here are approximately 100,000 clones, under 70% occurring once; the ten biggest clones make up 24%. The germline gives CDR1 LNHDA, CDR2 SQIVND (reference sequence). V was shortened by 4 bases and J by 3 bases, with 19 bases between the two germline ends. The CDR3 covers 17 residues. A remark on this clone: Its antigen is not known.

The sequenced sample was memory CD8+ T cells sorted from blood. Subset reported: CD45RO+ cells pooled with CCR7-negative TemRA cells. The V gene is TRBV19, the J gene TRBJ2-1; D unresolved. The receptor comes from a woman aged 25 to 39 in good health. The CDR3 region is CASSTPREGISYNEQFF. The CDR3 DNA sequence: TGTGCCAGTAGTACCCCCCGAGAAGGGATCAGCTACAATGAGCAGTTCTTC.